This T cell receptor beta chain was found in a study of shared clonotypes between healthy human individuals. Only in-frame clones appear in the TCRdb table, and some are missing; sequencing was by immunoSEQ multiplex PCR. The sample lists around 1.4 million clones; 98% were seen once. This CDR3 region has 16 residues. Per the germline V gene, CDR1 is KGHSH and CDR2 is LQKENI. The V and J ends lost 3 bases and 7 bases respectively, with 18 bases between them. Sequenced sample: naive CD4+ T cells sorted from blood. The subset: CD45RA+ positively selected. This receptor was identified in a man younger than 40 in good health. The rearrangement joins TRBV18 to TRBJ2-2; a weak D match, TRBD2 (6 bases). DNA for the CDR3: TGTGCCAGCTCACCTTCCGGGAGAGGAAAGATCGGGGAGCTGTTTTTT. This codes for CASSPSGRGKIGELFF.